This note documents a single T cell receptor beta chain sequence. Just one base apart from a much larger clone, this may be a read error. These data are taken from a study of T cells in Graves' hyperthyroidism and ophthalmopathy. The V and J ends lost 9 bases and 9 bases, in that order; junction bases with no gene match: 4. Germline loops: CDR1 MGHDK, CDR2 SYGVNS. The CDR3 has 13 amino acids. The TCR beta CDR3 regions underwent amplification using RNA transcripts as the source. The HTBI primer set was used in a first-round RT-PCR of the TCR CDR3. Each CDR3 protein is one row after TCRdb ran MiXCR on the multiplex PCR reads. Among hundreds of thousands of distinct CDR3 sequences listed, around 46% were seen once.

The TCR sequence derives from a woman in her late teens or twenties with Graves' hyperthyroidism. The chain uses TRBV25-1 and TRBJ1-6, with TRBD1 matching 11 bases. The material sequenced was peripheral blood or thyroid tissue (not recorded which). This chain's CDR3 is CASTGTGGSPLHF. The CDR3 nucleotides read TGTGCCAGTACCGGGACAGGGGGTTCACCCCTCCACTTT.